This TCR beta chain was observed in a study of cytomegalovirus exposure and HLA in healthy donors. V dropped 3 bases and J dropped 4 bases, with 12 bases sitting between them. Looked up from germline, CDR1 is LNHDA and CDR2 is SQIVND (reference sequence). The CDR3 extends over 14 amino acids. A word on this clone: Its target is not known.

Whole-study results and caveats: Per published accounts, TCR beta sequences correctly predicted the HLA-A and HLA-B alleles of most subjects. Some V segments, TRBV6-2 and TRBV6-3 among them, were indistinguishable and were therefore excluded.

Researchers ran the PCR with 60 Vbeta and 13 Jbeta primers. Sequencing was performed with immunoSEQ multiplex PCR; in TCRdb, only in-frame clones are kept and a portion is missing. The data contain some 150,000 clones, around 84% of them singletons. V and J are TRBV19 and TRBJ2-5, with D possibly matching TRBD1 (6 bases). The origin of this receptor is a boy aged 2 to 10 in good health and CMV-seronegative. Sequenced: PBMCs. The CDR3 is CASSIQGIGETQYF. In nucleotides, the CDR3 is TGTGCCAGTAGTATCCAGGGGATCGGAGAGACCCAGTACTTC.